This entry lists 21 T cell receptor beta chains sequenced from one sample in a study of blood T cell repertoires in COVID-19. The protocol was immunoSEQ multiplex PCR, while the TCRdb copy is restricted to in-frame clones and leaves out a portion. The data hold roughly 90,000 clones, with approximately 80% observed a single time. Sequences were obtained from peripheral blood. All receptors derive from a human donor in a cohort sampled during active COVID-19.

CDR3 DNA: TGTGCCAGCAGCTTCCCCTACGGGCGGGGGGCGCGGGAGCAGTTCTTC. Translating gives CASSFPYGRGAREQFF. This chain links TRBV7-2 with TRBJ2-1, with TRBD2 identical over 8 bases. V gave up 3 bases and J gave up 10 bases; unmatched junction bases: 14. Germline-derived CDR1 and CDR2 are SGHTA and FQGNSA. The CDR3 covers 16 residues.

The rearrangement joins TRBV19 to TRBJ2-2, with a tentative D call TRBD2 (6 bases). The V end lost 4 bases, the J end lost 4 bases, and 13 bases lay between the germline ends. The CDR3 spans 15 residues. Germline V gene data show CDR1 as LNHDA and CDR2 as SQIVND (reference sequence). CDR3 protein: CASSRSGLSTGELFF. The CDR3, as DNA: TGTGCCAGTAGTAGGTCGGGACTCAGCACCGGGGAGCTGTTTTTT. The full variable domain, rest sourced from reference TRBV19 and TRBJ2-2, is DGGITQSPKYLFRKEGQNVTLSCEQNLNHDAMYWYRQDPGQGLRLIYYSQIVNDFQKGDIAEGYSVSREKKESFPLTVTSAQKNPTAFYLCASSRSGLSTGELFFGEGSRLTVL.

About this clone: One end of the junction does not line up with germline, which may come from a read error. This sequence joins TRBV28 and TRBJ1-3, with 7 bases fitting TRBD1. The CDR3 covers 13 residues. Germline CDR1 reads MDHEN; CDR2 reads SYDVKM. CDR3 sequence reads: CASNLRGRDTIYF. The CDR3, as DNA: TGTGCCAGCAATTTAAGGGGGCGGGACACCATATATTTT.

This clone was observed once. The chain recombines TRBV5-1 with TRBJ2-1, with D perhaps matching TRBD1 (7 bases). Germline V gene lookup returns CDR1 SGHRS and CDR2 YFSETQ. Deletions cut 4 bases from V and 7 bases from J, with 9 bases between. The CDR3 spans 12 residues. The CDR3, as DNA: TGCGCCAGCAGCCAGGGGGGAAATGAGCAGTTCTTC. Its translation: CASSQGGNEQFF.

CDR3 residues: CASSDRGGGPYEQYF. The CDR3 nucleotides read TGTGCCAGCAGTGATAGAGGTGGCGGCCCCTACGAGCAGTACTTC. J is TRBJ2-7 and V is TRBV6-1; no clear D gene. Germline values: CDR1 MNHNS, CDR2 SASEGT. CDR3 size: 15 residues. With 3 bases removed from V and 2 bases from J, the gap between germline ends came to 14 bases.

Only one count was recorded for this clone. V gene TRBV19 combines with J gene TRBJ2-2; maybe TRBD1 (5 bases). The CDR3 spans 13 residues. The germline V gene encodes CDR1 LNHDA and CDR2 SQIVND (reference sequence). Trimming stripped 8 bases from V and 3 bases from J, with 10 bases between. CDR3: CASGAVYTGELFF. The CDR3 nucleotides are TGTGCCAGTGGGGCAGTATACACCGGGGAGCTGTTTTTT.

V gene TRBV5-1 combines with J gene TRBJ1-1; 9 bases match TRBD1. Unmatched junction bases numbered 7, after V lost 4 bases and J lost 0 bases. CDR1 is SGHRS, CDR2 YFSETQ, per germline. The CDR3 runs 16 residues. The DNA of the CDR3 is TGCGCCAGCAGCCCGGGGACAGGGCGCATGAACACTGAAGCTTTCTTT. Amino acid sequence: CASSPGTGRMNTEAFF.

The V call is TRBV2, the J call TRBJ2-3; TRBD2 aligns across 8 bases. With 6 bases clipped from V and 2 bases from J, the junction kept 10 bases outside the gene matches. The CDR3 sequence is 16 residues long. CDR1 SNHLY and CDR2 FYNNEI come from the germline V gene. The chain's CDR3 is CASSGLAGLVTDTQYF. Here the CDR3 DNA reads TGTGCCAGCAGCGGACTAGCCGGATTGGTCACAGATACGCAGTATTTT.

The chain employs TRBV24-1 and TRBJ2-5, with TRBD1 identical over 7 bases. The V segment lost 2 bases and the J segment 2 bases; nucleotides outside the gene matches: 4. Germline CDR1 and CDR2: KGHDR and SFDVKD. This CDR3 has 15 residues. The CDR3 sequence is CATSDSGQKQETQYF. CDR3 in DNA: TGTGCCACCAGTGATTCGGGACAGAAACAAGAGACCCAGTACTTC.

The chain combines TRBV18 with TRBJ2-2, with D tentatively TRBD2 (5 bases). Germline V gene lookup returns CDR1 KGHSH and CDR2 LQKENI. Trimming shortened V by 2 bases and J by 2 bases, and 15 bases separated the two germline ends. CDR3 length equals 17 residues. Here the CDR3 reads CASSPRAAYSNTGELFF. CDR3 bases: TGTGCCAGCTCACCAAGAGCGGCATACTCCAACACCGGGGAGCTGTTTTTT.

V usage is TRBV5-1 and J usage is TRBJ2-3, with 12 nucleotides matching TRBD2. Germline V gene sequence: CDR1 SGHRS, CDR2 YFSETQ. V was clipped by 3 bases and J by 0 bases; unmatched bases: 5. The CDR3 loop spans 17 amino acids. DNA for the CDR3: TGCGCCAGCAGCTACACTAGCGGGGGGATGAGCACAGATACGCAGTATTTT. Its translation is CASSYTSGGMSTDTQYF.

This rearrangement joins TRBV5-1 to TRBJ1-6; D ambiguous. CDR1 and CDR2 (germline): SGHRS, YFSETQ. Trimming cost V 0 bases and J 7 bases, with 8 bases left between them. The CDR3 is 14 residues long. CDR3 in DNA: TGCGCCAGCAGCTTGGGGGGAGACAATTCACCCCTCCACTTT. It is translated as CASSLGGDNSPLHF.

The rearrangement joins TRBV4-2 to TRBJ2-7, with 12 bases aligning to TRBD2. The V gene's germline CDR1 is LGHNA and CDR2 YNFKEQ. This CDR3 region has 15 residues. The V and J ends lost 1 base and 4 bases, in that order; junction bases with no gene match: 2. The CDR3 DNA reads TGTGCCAGCAGCCAAGCGGGGACTAGCGGGTACGAGCAGTACTTC. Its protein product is CASSQAGTSGYEQYF.

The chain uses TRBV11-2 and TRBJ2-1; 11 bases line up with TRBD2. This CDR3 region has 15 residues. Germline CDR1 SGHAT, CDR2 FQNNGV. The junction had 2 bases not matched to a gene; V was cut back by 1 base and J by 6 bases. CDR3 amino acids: CASSLVAGGTNEQFF. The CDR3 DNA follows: TGTGCCAGCAGCTTAGTAGCGGGGGGGACCAATGAGCAGTTCTTC.

CDR3 sequence reads: CAWSQTREVRYTF. The CDR3 coding sequence is TGTGCCTGGAGTCAGACCCGAGAGGTACGCTACACCTTC. This sequence joins TRBV30 and TRBJ1-2; D is uncertain. The ends were cut back, 2 bases at V and 9 bases at J, with 16 bases in the middle. From germline, CDR1 is GTSNPN and CDR2 SVGIG (reference sequence). This CDR3 is 13 amino acids long.

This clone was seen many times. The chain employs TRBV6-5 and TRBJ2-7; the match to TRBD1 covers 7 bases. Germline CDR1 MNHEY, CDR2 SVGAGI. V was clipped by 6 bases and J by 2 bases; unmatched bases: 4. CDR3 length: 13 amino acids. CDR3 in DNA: TGTGCCAGCAGCCGCGGACAGGCCTACGAGCAGTACTTC. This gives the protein CASSRGQAYEQYF.

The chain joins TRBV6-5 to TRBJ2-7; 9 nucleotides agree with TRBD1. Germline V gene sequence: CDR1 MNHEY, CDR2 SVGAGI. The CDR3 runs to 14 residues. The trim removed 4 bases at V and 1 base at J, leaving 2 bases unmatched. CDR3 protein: CASSSTGGSYEQYF. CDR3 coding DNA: TGTGCCAGCAGTTCGACAGGGGGGTCCTACGAGCAGTACTTC.

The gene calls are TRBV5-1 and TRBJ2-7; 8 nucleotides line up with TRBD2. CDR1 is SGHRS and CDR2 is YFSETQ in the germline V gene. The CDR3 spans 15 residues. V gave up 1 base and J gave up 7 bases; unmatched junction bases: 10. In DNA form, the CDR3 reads TGCGCCAGCAGCTTGAGGAGCGGGAGCTTGGGGGAGCAGTACTTC. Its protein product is CASSLRSGSLGEQYF.

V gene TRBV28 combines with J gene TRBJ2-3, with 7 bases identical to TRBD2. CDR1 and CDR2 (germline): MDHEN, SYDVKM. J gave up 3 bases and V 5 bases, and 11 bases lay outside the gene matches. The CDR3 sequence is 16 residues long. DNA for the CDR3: TGTGCCAGCAGTCCATCCGACCGCGGGGGTACAGATACGCAGTATTTT. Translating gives CASSPSDRGGTDTQYF.

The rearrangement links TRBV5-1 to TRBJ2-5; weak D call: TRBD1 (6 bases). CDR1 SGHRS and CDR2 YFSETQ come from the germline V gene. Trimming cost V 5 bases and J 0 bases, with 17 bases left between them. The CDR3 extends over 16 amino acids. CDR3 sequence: CASRLALTGNQETQYF. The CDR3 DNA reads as TGCGCCAGCAGACTCGCTCTCACAGGGAACCAAGAGACCCAGTACTTC.

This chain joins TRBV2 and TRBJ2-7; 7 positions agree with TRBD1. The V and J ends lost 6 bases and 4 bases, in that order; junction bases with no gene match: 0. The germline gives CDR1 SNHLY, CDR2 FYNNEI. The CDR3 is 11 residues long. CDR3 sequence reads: CASRGQYEQYF. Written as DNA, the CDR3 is TGTGCCAGCAGGGGACAGTACGAGCAGTACTTC.